These 29 T cell receptor beta chains were sequenced from one sample in a study of blood T cell repertoires in COVID-19. Repertoires were generated with immunoSEQ multiplex PCR, while TCRdb's copy carries only in-frame clones and drops some. The sample records over 150,000 clones, more than 90% being singletons. The sequenced material came from peripheral blood. The receptors shown here come from a man aged 45 to 65 with acute or convalescent COVID-19.

The chain is built from TRBV7-8 and TRBJ2-7; the D is unclear. The CDR3 has 16 amino acids. Germline V CDR1 and CDR2: SGHVS, FQNEAQ. Trimming left V 0 bases short and J 7 bases short, with 19 bases between. This CDR3 is CASSLAPALTTSEQYF. Here the CDR3 DNA reads TGTGCCAGCAGCTTAGCGCCGGCTTTAACTACTTCGGAGCAGTACTTC.

V and J are TRBV7-3 and TRBJ2-1, with a weak D call TRBD2 (6 bases). V dropped 4 bases and J dropped 4 bases, with 14 bases sitting between them. CDR1 SGHTA and CDR2 FQGTGA come from the germline V gene. The CDR3 covers 15 residues. Written as DNA, the CDR3 is TGTGCCAGCAGCTCCCCGGGGGACGGATACAATGAGCAGTTCTTC. It yields the protein CASSSPGDGYNEQFF.

V gene TRBV7-2 combines with J gene TRBJ1-4; 7 nucleotides line up with TRBD1. V was pared by 1 base and J by 4 bases, with 9 bases of the junction left unmatched. There are 17 residues in the CDR3. Germline CDR1 is SGHTA and CDR2 is FQGNSA. The CDR3 DNA is TGTGCCAGCAGCTTAGTTGCAGGGGGTGGAAATAATGAAAAACTGTTTTTT. This translates into CASSLVAGGGNNEKLFF.

The chain links TRBV18 to TRBJ1-2, with 9 bases matching TRBD1. The junction had 11 bases not matched to a gene; V was cut back by 5 bases and J by 4 bases. Germline V gene sequence: CDR1 KGHSH, CDR2 LQKENI. The length of the CDR3 is 16 residues. The CDR3 is CASSWGQGGLVYGYTF. The DNA for the CDR3 is TGTGCCAGCTCATGGGGACAGGGCGGTCTGGTCTATGGCTACACCTTC.

The chain carries TRBV6-1 and TRBJ2-3; 13 bases are shared with TRBD2. Germline loops: CDR1 MNHNS, CDR2 SASEGT. After removal of 1 base from V and 7 bases from J, the junction contained 2 bases not matched to a gene. This CDR3 is 15 amino acids long. The CDR3 reads CASSEGLAGGYTQYF. The CDR3 DNA reads as TGTGCCAGCAGTGAAGGACTAGCGGGGGGCTATACGCAGTATTTT.

This chain uses TRBV5-1 with TRBJ2-7, with TRBD1 identical over 8 bases. Germline V gene sequence: CDR1 SGHRS, CDR2 YFSETQ. With V trimmed by 3 bases and J by 3 bases, 8 bases remained unmatched. This CDR3 is built from 15 residues. Here the CDR3 DNA reads TGCGCCAGCAGCTCCCAGGACAGGGTTCTCTACGAGCAGTACTTC. Encoded protein: CASSSQDRVLYEQYF.

V is TRBV9 and J is TRBJ2-5; 7 bases are shared with TRBD2. Germline V gene lookup returns CDR1 SGDLS and CDR2 YYNGEE. J was trimmed by 5 bases and V by 3 bases; bases with no gene match: 10. The CDR3 contains 15 residues. The CDR3, as DNA: TGTGCCAGCAGCGCCTACCTGGGGGGGACCGAGACCCAGTACTTC. Amino acids: CASSAYLGGTETQYF.

The CDR3 loop reads CASSLTRGTSGNADTQYF. The CDR3 DNA sequence: TGTGCCAGCAGCTTAACTCGGGGGACTAGCGGGAACGCAGATACGCAGTATTTT. The chain recombines TRBV7-2 with TRBJ2-3; 13 bases line up with TRBD2. The CDR3 length is 18 residues. V lost 2 bases and J lost 4; bases outside the gene matches: 9. Germline V gene sequence: CDR1 SGHTA, CDR2 FQGNSA. Full variable domain (outside the CDR3, taken from reference TRBV7-2 and TRBJ2-3): GAGVSQSPSNKVTEKGKDVELRCDPISGHTALYWYRQSLGQGLEFLIYFQGNSAPDKSGLPSDRFSAERTGGSVSTLTIQRTQQEDSAVYLCASSLTRGTSGNADTQYFGPGTRLTVL.

V is TRBV19 and J is TRBJ2-2; the match to TRBD2 covers 8 bases. Trimming at V came to 4 bases and at J to 6 bases, leaving 16 bases not matched to a gene. Germline V lookup: CDR1 LNHDA, CDR2 SQIVND (reference sequence). The CDR3 is 18 residues long. This CDR3 reads CASSRAGTRNLNAGELFF. CDR3 DNA: TGTGCCAGTAGTAGAGCCGGGACTAGAAACCTCAACGCCGGGGAGCTGTTTTTT.

This sequence joins TRBV2 and TRBJ2-7; no clear D gene. The V end was cut by 4 bases, the J end by 2 bases, with 6 bases between. Germline CDR1 and CDR2: SNHLY and FYNNEI. The CDR3 is 12 residues long. In nucleotides, the CDR3 is TGTGCCAGCAGTGGGGCTGCCTACGAGCAGTACTTC. It yields the protein CASSGAAYEQYF.

In this sample, this clone turned up a few times. CDR3 in amino acids: CASSARGSATNEKLFF. DNA of the CDR3: TGTGCCAGCAGCGCCAGGGGGTCCGCAACTAATGAAAAACTGTTTTTT. The chain links TRBV9 to TRBJ1-4; 7 bases line up with TRBD1. The trim removed 3 bases at V and 0 bases at J, leaving 5 bases unmatched. The CDR3 length is 16 residues. Germline V gene sequence: CDR1 SGDLS, CDR2 YYNGEE. The variable domain in full, completed from reference TRBV9 and TRBJ1-4, reads DSGVTQTPKHLITATGQRVTLRCSPRSGDLSVYWYQQSLDQGLQFLIQYYNGEERAKGNILERFSAQQFPDLHSELNLSSLELGDSALYFCASSARGSATNEKLFFGSGTQLSVL.

The chain combines TRBV6-5 with TRBJ2-5; D remains ambiguous. V was shortened by 5 bases and J by 5 bases, with 15 bases between the two germline ends. CDR1 MNHEY and CDR2 SVGAGI come from the germline V gene. The CDR3 length is 14 residues. For the CDR3, the DNA is TGTGCCAGCAGTCTGGTCAAACCGGAGGAGACCCAGTACTTC. This encodes CASSLVKPEETQYF.

This rearrangement joins TRBV25-1 to TRBJ1-2; tentatively, D is TRBD1 (6 bases). V shed 8 bases and J shed 6 bases, with 16 bases lying between them. The CDR3 covers 13 residues. Germline V lookup: CDR1 MGHDK, CDR2 SYGVNS. CDR3 sequence reads: CASAQPGDNGYTF. The DNA of the CDR3 is TGTGCCAGCGCCCAACCCGGGGACAATGGCTACACCTTC.

The V gene is TRBV5-1, the J gene TRBJ1-2, with 7 positions matching TRBD1. Trimming removed 1 base from V and 6 bases from J; junction bases left unmatched: 6. The CDR3 spans 14 residues. Germline-derived CDR1 and CDR2 are SGHRS and YFSETQ. Here the CDR3 DNA reads TGCGCCAGCAGCTTGTTTCAGGGGGGCGATGGCTACACCTTC. It encodes CASSLFQGGDGYTF. Filled out from reference TRBV5-1 and TRBJ1-2, the complete variable domain reads KAGVTQTPRYLIKTRGQQVTLSCSPISGHRSVSWYQQTPGQGLQFLFEYFSETQRNKGNFPGRFSGRQFSNSRSEMNVSTLELGDSALYLCASSLFQGGDGYTFGSGTRLTVV.

This clone was seen a few times. This chain links TRBV29-1 with TRBJ1-3; the match to TRBD1 covers 8 bases. The CDR3 has 14 amino acids. V gave up 0 bases and J gave up 4 bases; unmatched junction bases: 2. In germline, CDR1 is SQVTM, CDR2 ANQGSEA. In nucleotides, the CDR3 is TGCAGCGTTGAAGACAGGGGGCCGGGAAACACCATATATTTT. Protein: CSVEDRGPGNTIYF.

There are a few counts of this clone. The V call is TRBV6-5, the J call TRBJ1-6, with 9 bases matching TRBD1. The junction had 2 bases not matched to a gene; V was cut back by 4 bases and J by 7 bases. CDR1 is MNHEY and CDR2 is SVGAGI in the germline V gene. This CDR3 has 14 residues. The CDR3 loop is CASSWTGENSPLHF. As DNA, the CDR3 is TGTGCCAGCAGTTGGACAGGGGAAAATTCACCCCTCCACTTT.

The CDR3 reads CASTTGTANSPLHF. DNA of the CDR3: TGTGCCAGTACAACCGGGACAGCTAATTCACCCCTCCACTTT. The rearrangement uses TRBV19 and TRBJ1-6, with 7 bases identical to TRBD1. V dropped 7 bases and J dropped 6; count of bases not matched to a gene: 6. This CDR3 region has 14 residues. Germline V lookup: CDR1 LNHDA, CDR2 SQIVND (reference sequence).

The rearrangement joins TRBV10-3 to TRBJ1-5, with D unclear. The CDR3 loop spans 14 amino acids. Trimming cost V 10 bases and J 4 bases, with 17 bases left between them. CDR1 is ENHRY, CDR2 SYGVKD, per germline. In DNA, the CDR3 is TGTGCCACTTCCGCCGGTCGAGGGAATCAGCCCCAGCATTTT. Translating gives CATSAGRGNQPQHF.

This sequence joins TRBV25-1 and TRBJ2-5, with 10 bases aligning to TRBD2. Germline V gene data show CDR1 as MGHDK and CDR2 as SYGVNS. Losses at the gene ends were 3 bases for V and 1 base for J; bases not matched to a gene: 5. The CDR3 totals 16 residues. In DNA, the CDR3 is TGTGCCAGCAGTGACGGTAGCGGGAGGCCCCAAGAGACCCAGTACTTC. It specifies CASSDGSGRPQETQYF.

This rearrangement joins TRBV28 to TRBJ2-2; the match to TRBD2 covers 11 bases. Trimming cost V 6 bases and J 1 base; bases outside gene matches: 7. Germline assignment: CDR1 MDHEN and CDR2 SYDVKM. The CDR3 sequence is 17 residues long. The CDR3 spells CASRTGTSGLNTGELFF. The CDR3 DNA is TGTGCCAGCAGAACCGGGACTAGCGGATTGAACACCGGGGAGCTGTTTTTT.

The CDR3 coding sequence is TGTGCCATCAGTGAGGATGGCAGCTACGAGCAGTACTTC. Encoded protein: CAISEDGSYEQYF. V gene TRBV10-3 combines with J gene TRBJ2-7, with D uncertain. Germline V gene data show CDR1 as ENHRY and CDR2 as SYGVKD. This CDR3 spans 13 amino acids. Deletions cut 2 bases from V and 3 bases from J, with 8 bases between.

The CDR3 is CAWSPIGEGAFF. CDR3 DNA: TGTGCCTGGAGTCCGATCGGGGAGGGAGCTTTCTTT. V gene TRBV30 combines with J gene TRBJ1-1; D is ambiguous. The germline V gene encodes CDR1 GTSNPN and CDR2 SVGIG (reference sequence). V lost 2 bases and J lost 10, with 14 bases in between. The CDR3 loop spans 12 amino acids.

The V call is TRBV27, the J call TRBJ2-6, with D unclear. CDR1 and CDR2 (germline): MNHEY, SMNVEV (reference sequence). V was clipped by 6 bases and J by 0 bases, with 9 bases between them. There are 15 residues in the CDR3. CDR3 sequence: CASSKQSSGANVLTF. CDR3 in DNA: TGTGCCAGCAGCAAACAGAGCTCTGGGGCCAACGTCCTGACTTTC.

The chain couples TRBV11-2 to TRBJ2-1, with D unresolved. Trimming cost V 4 bases and J 9 bases, with 16 bases left between them. Germline loops: CDR1 SGHAT, CDR2 FQNNGV. This CDR3 has 14 amino acids. The CDR3 DNA follows: TGTGCCAGCAGCTCCCAAGGAGATAGTGGTGAGCAGTTCTTC. Its protein is CASSSQGDSGEQFF.

The chain has TRBV28 and TRBJ1-2, with TRBD1 matching 8 bases. There are 17 residues in the CDR3. Germline V gene data show CDR1 as MDHEN and CDR2 as SYDVKM. V lost 2 bases and J lost 0; bases outside the gene matches: 8. The CDR3 DNA reads as TGTGCCAGCAGTTTAGGGGACAGGCGCTCTCCTAACTATGGCTACACCTTC. Translation: CASSLGDRRSPNYGYTF.

This chain joins TRBV7-9 and TRBJ1-1; no clear D. The length of the CDR3 is 12 residues. Per germline, CDR1 SEHNR and CDR2 FQNEAQ (reference sequence). The V gene lost 11 bases and the J gene lost 1 base, with 11 bases spanning the gap. Written as DNA, the CDR3 is TGTGCCGGATCGACGGGGAACACTGAAGCTTTCTTT. Translation: CAGSTGNTEAFF. The full variable domain, with the rest looked up from reference TRBV7-9 and TRBJ1-1, is DTGVSQNPRHKITKRGQNVTFRCDPISEHNRLYWYRQTLGQGPEFLTYFQNEAQLEKSRLLSDRFSAERPKGSFSTLEIQRTEQGDSAMYLCAGSTGNTEAFFGQGTRLTVV.

V gene TRBV6-1 combines with J gene TRBJ2-1; D gene uncertain. CDR3 length: 13 amino acids. Trimming took 3 bases from V and 4 from J, leaving 7 bases between them. Germline CDR1 MNHNS, CDR2 SASEGT. The CDR3 spells CASSEALYNEQFF. The CDR3 DNA reads TGTGCCAGCAGTGAGGCCCTTTACAATGAGCAGTTCTTC.

The chain joins TRBV6-6 to TRBJ1-6; D is unclear. V was clipped by 7 bases and J by 4 bases, with 14 bases between them. Germline values: CDR1 MNHNY, CDR2 SVGAGI (reference sequence). The CDR3 is 15 amino acids. The CDR3 region has the DNA TGTGCCAGCACCCTACGGGAGATTTATAATTCACCCCTCCACTTT. Its translation: CASTLREIYNSPLHF.

V gene TRBV2 combines with J gene TRBJ1-1; 10 bases match TRBD1. Looked up from germline, CDR1 is SNHLY and CDR2 is FYNNEI. V shed 3 bases, J shed 5 bases, and the junction held 12 bases outside the gene matches. This CDR3 has 17 amino acids. The CDR3 reads CASSEPRQGARRTEAFF. The CDR3 coding sequence is TGTGCCAGCAGTGAGCCGAGACAGGGGGCGCGTAGGACTGAAGCTTTCTTT.